This T cell receptor beta chain was identified in a study of blood T cell repertoires in COVID-19. Method: immunoSEQ multiplex PCR; TCRdb's copy keeps in-frame clones and lacks some. In the table there are around 250,000 clones, roughly 81% of which are singletons. The ends were cut back, 2 bases at V and 6 bases at J, with 13 bases in the middle. The germline CDR1 and CDR2 sequences are MNHEY and SVGAGI. The CDR3 spans 14 residues. Sequencing was performed on PBMCs or T cells enriched from blood (not recorded which). The J gene is TRBJ1-1, the V gene TRBV6-5; maybe TRBD1 (6 bases). This receptor was obtained from a woman aged 50 to 60 who had been exposed to COVID-19. The CDR3 DNA follows: TGTGCCAGCAGTTACGGGGGGGCTAGGGCTGAAGCTTTCTTT. It is translated as CASSYGGARAEAFF.